Below, 32 T cell receptor beta chains from the same sample are listed, as sequenced in a study of cytomegalovirus exposure and HLA in healthy donors. The PCR was carried out with 60 Vbeta primers and 13 Jbeta primers. Sequencing was performed with immunoSEQ multiplex PCR; in TCRdb, only in-frame clones are kept and a portion is missing. The sample has about 39,000 clones, and its top ten clones hold about 3%. Sequenced: PBMCs. The origin of the receptors is a woman aged 25 to 39 in good health and CMV-seropositive.

The chain has TRBV11-3 and TRBJ2-3; 7 bases map to TRBD1. The CDR3 runs 13 residues. V lost 4 bases to trimming and J lost 3 bases; unmatched junction nucleotides: 1. Germline CDR1 is SGHNT and CDR2 is YENEEA. The CDR3 protein is CASSSGGTDTQYF. The CDR3, as DNA: TGTGCCAGCAGCTCAGGGGGAACAGATACGCAGTATTTT.

The chain employs TRBV7-9 and TRBJ2-5, with TRBD2 matching 8 bases. The CDR3 covers 15 residues. The germline V gene has CDR1 SEHNR and CDR2 FQNEAQ (reference sequence). The trim removed 5 bases at V and 5 bases at J, leaving 10 bases unmatched. Written as DNA, the CDR3 is TGTGCCAGCAGCCCCCGGCGGGGGGCCGGGGAGACCCAGTACTTC. Protein sequence: CASSPRRGAGETQYF. Complete variable domain (other parts from reference TRBV7-9 and TRBJ2-5): DTGVSQNPRHKITKRGQNVTFRCDPISEHNRLYWYRQTLGQGPEFLTYFQNEAQLEKSRLLSDRFSAERPKGSFSTLEIQRTEQGDSAMYLCASSPRRGAGETQYFGPGTRLLVL.

This chain connects TRBV7-9 to TRBJ1-4; D is unresolved. Looked up from germline, CDR1 is SEHNR and CDR2 is FQNEAQ (reference sequence). The CDR3 spans 14 residues. The ends were cut back, 5 bases at V and 8 bases at J, with 15 bases in the middle. The DNA for the CDR3 is TGTGCCAGCAGCCCTCCCGAGGGCTGGGAAAAACTGTTTTTT. This translates into CASSPPEGWEKLFF.

V is TRBV7-9 and J is TRBJ2-1; D is undetermined. CDR1 is SEHNR and CDR2 is FQNEAQ in the germline V gene (reference sequence). V lost 1 base and J lost 5, with 15 bases in between. The CDR3 covers 16 residues. CDR3 region: CASSLVIVGLNNEQFF. DNA for the CDR3: TGTGCCAGCAGCTTAGTAATAGTGGGCTTAAACAATGAGCAGTTCTTC.

The rearrangement links TRBV28 to TRBJ2-7, with D maybe TRBD2 (5 bases). Trimming removed 3 bases from V and 2 bases from J, with 17 bases in between. The germline gives CDR1 MDHEN, CDR2 SYDVKM. The CDR3 runs 16 residues. CDR3 nucleotides: TGTGCCAGCAGTTTTGGCGGAGCGGCTACCGCCTACGAGCAGTACTTC. Translation gives CASSFGGAATAYEQYF.

V is TRBV7-9 and J is TRBJ1-6; D is undetermined. Per germline, CDR1 SEHNR and CDR2 FQNEAQ (reference sequence). This CDR3 is built from 15 residues. Trimming took 5 bases from V and 3 from J, leaving 11 bases between them. Written as DNA, the CDR3 is TGTGCCAGCAGCCTTCAAGCGAGCTATAATTCACCCCTCCACTTT. Translated: CASSLQASYNSPLHF.

V is TRBV7-2 and J is TRBJ1-6, with no clear D. Trimming cost V 3 bases and J 6 bases, with 15 bases left between them. Germline CDR1 is SGHTA and CDR2 is FQGNSA. The CDR3 consists of 16 residues. CDR3 sequence reads: CASSLVPVAINSPLHF. The DNA of the CDR3 is TGTGCCAGCAGCTTGGTCCCAGTGGCCATTAATTCACCCCTCCACTTT.

The chain joins TRBV14 to TRBJ1-5; D may be TRBD1 (5 bases). The CDR3 contains 13 residues. CDR1 and CDR2 from the germline V gene are SGHDN and FVKESK. The ends were cut back, 1 base at V and 12 bases at J, with 13 bases in the middle. CDR3 in amino acids: CASSQGSGFFQHF. The CDR3 nucleotides read TGTGCCAGCAGCCAAGGGTCAGGGTTTTTCCAGCATTTT.

The V gene is TRBV5-1, the J gene TRBJ2-2; a possible D gene is TRBD1 (6 bases). Germline V gene data show CDR1 as SGHRS and CDR2 as YFSETQ. V was cut by 7 bases and J by 0 bases, with 10 bases left in between. The CDR3 consists of 14 residues. The CDR3 region has the DNA TGCGCCAGCCGGGACACTCCGAACACCGGGGAGCTGTTTTTT. It translates to CASRDTPNTGELFF.

This chain joins TRBV13 and TRBJ2-1; 12 bases agree with TRBD2. Germline V gene sequence: CDR1 PRHDT, CDR2 FYEKMQ (reference sequence). This CDR3 has 15 residues. V shed 6 bases and J 8 bases; nucleotides not matched to a gene: 8. This CDR3 is CASSFTSGGQDEQFF. CDR3 coding DNA: TGTGCCAGCAGTTTTACTAGCGGGGGGCAGGATGAGCAGTTCTTC. Filled out from reference TRBV13 and TRBJ2-1, the complete variable domain reads AAGVIQSPRHLIKEKRETATLKCYPIPRHDTVYWYQQGPGQDPQFLISFYEKMQSDKGSIPDRFSAQQFSDYHSELNMSSLELGDSALYFCASSFTSGGQDEQFFGPGTRLTVL.

V gene TRBV18 combines with J gene TRBJ2-5, with TRBD2 identical over 7 bases. Germline-derived CDR1 and CDR2 are KGHSH and LQKENI. CDR3 length equals 14 residues. V lost 1 base, J lost 5 bases, and 4 bases stayed unmatched. DNA for the CDR3: TGTGCCAGCTCACCACAGGGAGGGGCTGAGACCCAGTACTTC. This translates into CASSPQGGAETQYF.

The chain has TRBV7-9 and TRBJ2-3, with 10 bases aligning to TRBD2. The CDR3 sequence is 17 residues long. Germline V lookup: CDR1 SEHNR, CDR2 FQNEAQ (reference sequence). Trimming cost V 5 bases and J 4 bases; bases outside gene matches: 12. The CDR3, as DNA: TGTGCCAGCAGCCCCCGGGGTAGCGGGGGGTCAGCAGATACGCAGTATTTT. Its protein product is CASSPRGSGGSADTQYF.

The chain is built from TRBV19 and TRBJ1-2, with 11 bases identical to TRBD1. Germline values: CDR1 LNHDA, CDR2 SQIVND (reference sequence). There are 15 residues in the CDR3. V dropped 5 bases and J dropped 8; count of bases not matched to a gene: 10. This chain's CDR3 is CASSPRTGGLRGYTF. In DNA, the CDR3 is TGTGCCAGTAGTCCGAGGACAGGGGGCTTGAGGGGCTACACCTTC. Variable domain in full (rest from reference TRBV19 and TRBJ1-2): DGGITQSPKYLFRKEGQNVTLSCEQNLNHDAMYWYRQDPGQGLRLIYYSQIVNDFQKGDIAEGYSVSREKKESFPLTVTSAQKNPTAFYLCASSPRTGGLRGYTFGSGTRLTVV.

The rearrangement joins TRBV4-1 to TRBJ1-1, with 7 bases fitting TRBD1. The V and J ends lost 3 bases and 1 base, in that order; junction bases with no gene match: 8. Looked up from germline, CDR1 is MGHRA and CDR2 is YSYEKL. This CDR3 is built from 16 residues. CDR3 sequence: CASSQVDRDSNTEAFF. The CDR3 DNA reads as TGCGCCAGCAGCCAGGTAGACAGGGACTCGAACACTGAAGCTTTCTTT.

The V and J genes are TRBV19 and TRBJ1-1; TRBD1 agrees at 9 bases. This CDR3 is built from 15 residues. Germline-derived CDR1 and CDR2 are LNHDA and SQIVND (reference sequence). The ends lost 8 bases at V and 4 bases at J; junction bases unmatched: 11. The CDR3 loop reads CASGKNRGRSTEAFF. In DNA, the CDR3 is TGTGCCAGTGGGAAGAACAGGGGGCGTAGCACTGAAGCTTTCTTT. The full variable domain, with the rest looked up from reference TRBV19 and TRBJ1-1, is DGGITQSPKYLFRKEGQNVTLSCEQNLNHDAMYWYRQDPGQGLRLIYYSQIVNDFQKGDIAEGYSVSREKKESFPLTVTSAQKNPTAFYLCASGKNRGRSTEAFFGQGTRLTVV.

V usage is TRBV4-1 and J usage is TRBJ2-7; D unclear. V dropped 1 base and J dropped 3 bases, with 7 bases sitting between them. The CDR3 covers 13 residues. Germline V gene lookup returns CDR1 MGHRA and CDR2 YSYEKL. CDR3 sequence (DNA): TGCGCCAGCAGCCAAGGGCTCCTCTACGAGCAGTACTTC. It yields the protein CASSQGLLYEQYF.

The CDR3 DNA is TGCGCCAGCAGCTTGGACCCGTCGGGACAGACCCAAGAGACCCAGTACTTC. Translation gives CASSLDPSGQTQETQYF. V is TRBV5-1 and J is TRBJ2-5; TRBD1 matches 7 bases. Losses at the gene ends were 0 bases for V and 1 base for J; bases not matched to a gene: 9. The CDR3 has 17 residues. Germline V gene sequence: CDR1 SGHRS, CDR2 YFSETQ.

The chain links TRBV28 to TRBJ1-3; maybe TRBD1 (5 bases). This CDR3 has 14 amino acids. Germline V gene data show CDR1 as MDHEN and CDR2 as SYDVKM. V dropped 6 bases and J dropped 3 bases, with 12 bases sitting between them. DNA for the CDR3: TGTGCCAGCAGCCCTGGGGCAGTTGGAAACACCATATATTTT. It yields the protein CASSPGAVGNTIYF.

The chain carries TRBV29-1 and TRBJ2-1; D is unresolved. The germline V gene encodes CDR1 SQVTM and CDR2 ANQGSEA. The CDR3 loop spans 11 amino acids. Trimming cost V 5 bases and J 3 bases, with 5 bases left between them. CDR3 bases: TGCAGCGTTAAATACTACAATGAGCAGTTCTTC. Translated, it gives CSVKYYNEQFF.

V gene TRBV5-4 combines with J gene TRBJ1-6; D perhaps matches TRBD1 (6 bases). Trimming took off 4 bases at V and 0 bases at J, with 14 bases between the two ends. The CDR3 is 17 residues long. Germline loops: CDR1 SGHNT, CDR2 YYREEE (reference sequence). CDR3 coding DNA: TGTGCCAGCAGCGTGGACAGCTTGAGCTCCTATAATTCACCCCTCCACTTT. Translation: CASSVDSLSSYNSPLHF. Full variable domain (rest looked up from reference TRBV5-4 and TRBJ1-6): ETGVTQSPTHLIKTRGQQVTLRCSSQSGHNTVSWYQQALGQGPQFIFQYYREEENGRGNFPPRFSGLQFPNYSSELNVNALELDDSALYLCASSVDSLSSYNSPLHFGNGTRLTVT.

The chain combines TRBV21-1 with TRBJ2-2; TRBD2 is taken as the D call from the table, unchecked against the DNA. TRBV21-1 is termed a pseudogene. CDR3 length: 14 amino acids. The CDR3 reads CASPRPGGTGELFF. CDR3 DNA: TGTGCCAGCCCAAGACCGGGGGGCACCGGGGAGCTGTTTTTT.

The CDR3, as DNA: TGTGCCAGCAGGGGACAGACGAACACTGAAGCTTTCTTT. Encoded protein: CASRGQTNTEAFF. The V gene is TRBV6-1, the J gene TRBJ1-1, with TRBD1 matching over 7 bases. Germline values: CDR1 MNHNS, CDR2 SASEGT. The CDR3 has 13 residues. V dropped 6 bases and J dropped 1; count of bases not matched to a gene: 2.

The rearrangement uses TRBV18 and TRBJ2-3; a weak D match, TRBD2 (5 bases). The CDR3 is made up of 14 amino acids. Germline V gene sequence: CDR1 KGHSH, CDR2 LQKENI. The V gene lost 3 bases and the J gene lost 1 base, with 8 bases spanning the gap. CDR3 bases: TGTGCCAGCTCACCCGGGGTGCGCACAGATACGCAGTATTTT. It translates to CASSPGVRTDTQYF.

V usage is TRBV30 and J usage is TRBJ2-1, with D uncertain. CDR3 length: 13 residues. V shed 0 bases and J shed 9 bases, with 12 bases lying between them. The germline V gene encodes CDR1 GTSNPN and CDR2 SVGIG (reference sequence). The DNA of the CDR3 is TGTGCCTGGAGTGTTGACTTGTTGGGTGAGCAGTTCTTC. Translating gives CAWSVDLLGEQFF.

The chain couples TRBV7-2 to TRBJ2-7, with D maybe TRBD1 (5 bases). Germline values: CDR1 SGHTA, CDR2 FQGNSA. The CDR3 runs to 16 residues. V lost 0 bases, J lost 9 bases, and 21 bases lay in between. The CDR3 DNA follows: TGTGCCAGCAGCTTAGCGGATGTGACAGCAAAAAAGAGGCAGTACTTC. Its translation is CASSLADVTAKKRQYF. Full variable domain (remainder filled in from reference TRBV7-2 and TRBJ2-7): GAGVSQSPSNKVTEKGKDVELRCDPISGHTALYWYRQSLGQGLEFLIYFQGNSAPDKSGLPSDRFSAERTGGSVSTLTIQRTQQEDSAVYLCASSLADVTAKKRQYFGPGTRLTVT.

The chain couples TRBV7-8 to TRBJ1-5; D gene uncertain. Between the trimmed V and J ends, which lost 1 base and 4 bases, there was a span of 5 bases. There are 13 residues in the CDR3. The germline V gene encodes CDR1 SGHVS and CDR2 FQNEAQ. The CDR3 nucleotides are TGTGCCAGCAGCTTAGACGGGAATCAGCCCCAGCATTTT. Translated, it gives CASSLDGNQPQHF.

V usage is TRBV9 and J usage is TRBJ2-2; D gene unclear. This CDR3 contains 16 residues. From germline, CDR1 is SGDLS and CDR2 YYNGEE. The ends were cut back, 0 bases at V and 1 base at J, with 10 bases in the middle. The CDR3 reads CASSVVPTVNTGELFF. The CDR3 nucleotides read TGTGCCAGCAGCGTAGTTCCAACGGTGAACACCGGGGAGCTGTTTTTT.

The V and J genes are TRBV30 and TRBJ2-7, with D possibly TRBD1 on 5 matching bases. Deletions cut 4 bases from V and 0 bases from J, with 10 bases between. The CDR3 is 13 residues long. The germline CDR1 and CDR2 sequences are GTSNPN and SVGIG (reference sequence). CDR3 loop: CAWTGSLSYEQYF. CDR3 nucleotides: TGTGCCTGGACAGGGTCCCTCTCCTACGAGCAGTACTTC.

This chain connects TRBV5-1 to TRBJ1-3, with 8 bases lining up with TRBD1. The CDR3 consists of 14 residues. V lost 3 bases to trimming and J lost 4 bases; unmatched junction nucleotides: 3. Germline CDR1 and CDR2: SGHRS and YFSETQ. CDR3 nucleotides: TGCGCCAGCAGCTCGACAGGGGAAGGAAACACCATATATTTT. Amino acid sequence: CASSSTGEGNTIYF.

The rearrangement joins TRBV10-3 to TRBJ1-1; maybe TRBD1 (5 bases). The CDR3 length is 12 residues. The V end was cut by 2 bases, the J end by 11 bases, with 12 bases between. The germline V gene encodes CDR1 ENHRY and CDR2 SYGVKD. In DNA, the CDR3 is TGTGCCATCAGTGAGGGACCGGGGGGGGCTTTCTTT. Translated, it gives CAISEGPGGAFF.

J is TRBJ1-1 and V is TRBV28; no clear D. The CDR3 is 14 amino acids. The V and J ends lost 1 base and 6 bases respectively, with 12 bases between them. Germline V gives CDR1 MDHEN, CDR2 SYDVKM. CDR3: CASSLFRREAEAFF. CDR3 DNA: TGTGCCAGCAGTTTATTCAGGAGGGAGGCTGAAGCTTTCTTT.

The rearrangement joins TRBV28 to TRBJ2-5, with 7 bases matching TRBD1. Trimming took 7 bases from V and 5 from J; bases not matched to a gene: 7. Per germline, CDR1 MDHEN and CDR2 SYDVKM. This CDR3 contains 13 residues. The DNA for the CDR3 is TGTGCCAGCACCCCGACAGGGCGGGAGACCCAGTACTTC. This gives the protein CASTPTGRETQYF. The full variable domain, its missing parts supplied by reference TRBV28 and TRBJ2-5, is DVKVTQSSRYLVKRTGEKVFLECVQDMDHENMFWYRQDPGLGLRLIYFSYDVKMKEKGDIPEGYSVSREKKERFSLILESASTNQTSMYLCASTPTGRETQYFGPGTRLLVL.